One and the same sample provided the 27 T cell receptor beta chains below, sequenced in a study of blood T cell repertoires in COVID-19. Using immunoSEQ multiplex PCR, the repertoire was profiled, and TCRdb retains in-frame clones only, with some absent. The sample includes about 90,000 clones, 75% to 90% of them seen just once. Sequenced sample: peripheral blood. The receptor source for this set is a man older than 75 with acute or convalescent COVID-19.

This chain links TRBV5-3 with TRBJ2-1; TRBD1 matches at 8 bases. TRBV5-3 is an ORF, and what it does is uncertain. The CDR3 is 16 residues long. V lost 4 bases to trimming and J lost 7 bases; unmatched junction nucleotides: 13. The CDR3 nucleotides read TGTGCCAGAAGCCTCTGGGCAGGGGGCGAGAGAAATGAGCAGTTCTTC. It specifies CARSLWAGGERNEQFF.

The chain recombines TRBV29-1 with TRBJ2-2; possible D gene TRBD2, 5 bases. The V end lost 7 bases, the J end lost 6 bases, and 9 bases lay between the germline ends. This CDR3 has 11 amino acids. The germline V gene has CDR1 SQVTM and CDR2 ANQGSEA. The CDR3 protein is CSALAPGELFF. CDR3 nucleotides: TGCAGCGCCCTAGCTCCCGGGGAGCTGTTTTTT.

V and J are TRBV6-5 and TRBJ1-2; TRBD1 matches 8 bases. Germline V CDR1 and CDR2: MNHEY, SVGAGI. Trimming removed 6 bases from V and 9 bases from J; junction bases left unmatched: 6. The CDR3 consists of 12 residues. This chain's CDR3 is CASRDRVVRYTF. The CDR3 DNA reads TGTGCCAGCAGGGACAGGGTGGTTCGCTACACCTTC.

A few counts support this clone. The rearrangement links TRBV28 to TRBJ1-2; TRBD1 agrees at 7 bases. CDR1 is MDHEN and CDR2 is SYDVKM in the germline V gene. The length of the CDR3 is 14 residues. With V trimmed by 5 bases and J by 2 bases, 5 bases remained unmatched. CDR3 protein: CASSLGQPNYGYTF. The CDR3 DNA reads TGTGCCAGCAGTCTGGGACAGCCCAACTATGGCTACACCTTC.

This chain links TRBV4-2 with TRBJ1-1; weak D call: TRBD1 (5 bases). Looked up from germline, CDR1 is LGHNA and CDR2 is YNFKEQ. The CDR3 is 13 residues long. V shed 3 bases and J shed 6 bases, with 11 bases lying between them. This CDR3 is CASSQPGGAEAFF. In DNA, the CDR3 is TGTGCCAGCAGCCAGCCCGGGGGGGCTGAAGCTTTCTTT.

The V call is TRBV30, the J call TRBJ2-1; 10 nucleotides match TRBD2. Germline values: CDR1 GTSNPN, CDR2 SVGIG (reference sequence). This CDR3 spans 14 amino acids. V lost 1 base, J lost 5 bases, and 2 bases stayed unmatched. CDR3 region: CAWSAGLADNEQFF. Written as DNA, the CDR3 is TGTGCCTGGAGTGCAGGACTAGCGGACAATGAGCAGTTCTTC.

The CDR3 loop reads CASSLQGYNYGYTF. The CDR3 nucleotides are TGTGCCAGCAGCCTACAGGGTTACAACTATGGCTACACCTTC. The rearrangement links TRBV6-5 to TRBJ1-2; the D gene is possibly TRBD1 (6 bases). CDR1 is MNHEY and CDR2 is SVGAGI in the germline V gene. This CDR3 has 14 amino acids. V lost 6 bases and J lost 2, with 13 bases in between.

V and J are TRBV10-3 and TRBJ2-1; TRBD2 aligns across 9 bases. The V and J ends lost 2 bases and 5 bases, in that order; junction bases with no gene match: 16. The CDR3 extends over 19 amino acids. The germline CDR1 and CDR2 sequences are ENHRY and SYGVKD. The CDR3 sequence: CAISEGRPGSGSMNNEQFF. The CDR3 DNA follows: TGTGCCATCAGTGAGGGCCGCCCAGGTAGCGGGAGTATGAACAATGAGCAGTTCTTC.

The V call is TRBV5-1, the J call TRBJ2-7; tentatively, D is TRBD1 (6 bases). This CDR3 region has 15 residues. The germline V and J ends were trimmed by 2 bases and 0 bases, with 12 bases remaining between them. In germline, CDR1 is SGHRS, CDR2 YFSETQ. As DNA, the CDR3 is TGCGCCAGCAGCTTACCGACAGGCCGCTCCTACGAGCAGTACTTC. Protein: CASSLPTGRSYEQYF.

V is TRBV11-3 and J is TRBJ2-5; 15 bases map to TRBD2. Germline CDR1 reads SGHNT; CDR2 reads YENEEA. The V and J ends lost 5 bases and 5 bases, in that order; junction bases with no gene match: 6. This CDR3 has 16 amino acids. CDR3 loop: CASSPGLAGGGETQYF. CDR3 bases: TGTGCCAGCAGCCCGGGACTAGCGGGAGGAGGTGAGACCCAGTACTTC.

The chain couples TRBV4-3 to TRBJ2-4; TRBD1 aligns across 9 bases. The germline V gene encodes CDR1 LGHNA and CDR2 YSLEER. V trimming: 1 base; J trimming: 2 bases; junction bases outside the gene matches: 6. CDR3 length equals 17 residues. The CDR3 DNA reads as TGCGCCAGCAGCCAAGTTAGGGACAGGGCGACCAAAAACATTCAGTACTTC. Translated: CASSQVRDRATKNIQYF.

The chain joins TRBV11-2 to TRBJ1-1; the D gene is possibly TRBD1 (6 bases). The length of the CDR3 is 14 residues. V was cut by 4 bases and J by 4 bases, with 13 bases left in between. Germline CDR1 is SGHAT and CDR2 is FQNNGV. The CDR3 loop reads CASSWNRDGTEAFF. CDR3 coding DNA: TGTGCCAGCAGCTGGAACAGGGACGGCACTGAAGCTTTCTTT.

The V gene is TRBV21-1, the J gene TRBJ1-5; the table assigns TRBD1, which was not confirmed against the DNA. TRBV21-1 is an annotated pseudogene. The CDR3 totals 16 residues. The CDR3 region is CASSTGQGDNRGPQHF. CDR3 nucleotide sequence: TGTGCCAGCAGCACCGGACAGGGTGATAACAGGGGGCCCCAGCATTTT.

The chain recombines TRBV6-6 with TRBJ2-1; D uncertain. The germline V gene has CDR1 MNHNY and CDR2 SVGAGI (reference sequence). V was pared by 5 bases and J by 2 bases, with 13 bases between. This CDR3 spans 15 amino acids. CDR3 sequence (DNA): TGTGCCAGCAGTCGATCGGGCGTTACCTACAATGAGCAGTTCTTC. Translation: CASSRSGVTYNEQFF.

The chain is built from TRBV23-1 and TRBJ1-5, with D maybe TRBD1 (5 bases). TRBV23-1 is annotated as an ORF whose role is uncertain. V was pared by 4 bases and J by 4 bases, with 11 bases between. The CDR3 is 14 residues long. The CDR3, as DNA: TGCGCCAGCAGTCCAAATGGGGGGAATCAGCCCCAGCATTTT. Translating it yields CASSPNGGNQPQHF.

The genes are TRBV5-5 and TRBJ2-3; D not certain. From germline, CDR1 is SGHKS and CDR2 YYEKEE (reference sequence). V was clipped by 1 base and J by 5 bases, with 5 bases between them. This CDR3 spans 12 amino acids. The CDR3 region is CASSLSVDTQYF. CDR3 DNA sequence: TGTGCCAGCAGCTTGTCCGTAGATACGCAGTATTTT.

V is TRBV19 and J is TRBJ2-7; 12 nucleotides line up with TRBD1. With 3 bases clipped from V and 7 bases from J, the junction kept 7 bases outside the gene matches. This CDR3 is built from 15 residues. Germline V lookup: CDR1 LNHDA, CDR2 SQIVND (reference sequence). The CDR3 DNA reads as TGTGCCAGTAGTATGACCGGGACAGGGGGCAAAGAGCAGTACTTC. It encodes CASSMTGTGGKEQYF.

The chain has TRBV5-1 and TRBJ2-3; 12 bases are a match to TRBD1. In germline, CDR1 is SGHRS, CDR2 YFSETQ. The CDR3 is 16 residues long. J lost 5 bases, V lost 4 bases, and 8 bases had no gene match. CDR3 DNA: TGCGCCAGCAGCCTTCCGGGACAGGGGGCCGTAGATACGCAGTATTTT. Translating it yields CASSLPGQGAVDTQYF.

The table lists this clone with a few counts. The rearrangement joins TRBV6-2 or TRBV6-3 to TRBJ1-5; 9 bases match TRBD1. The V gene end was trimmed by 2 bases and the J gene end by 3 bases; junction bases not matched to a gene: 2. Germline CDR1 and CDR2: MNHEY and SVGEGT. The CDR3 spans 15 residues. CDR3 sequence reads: CASSYGTGLNQPQHF. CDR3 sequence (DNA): TGTGCCAGCAGTTACGGGACAGGGCTCAATCAGCCCCAGCATTTT.

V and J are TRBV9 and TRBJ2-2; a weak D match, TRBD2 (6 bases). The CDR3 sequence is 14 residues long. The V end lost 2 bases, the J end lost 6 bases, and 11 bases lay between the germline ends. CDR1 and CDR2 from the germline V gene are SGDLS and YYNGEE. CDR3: CASSVGGVSGELFF. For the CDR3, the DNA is TGTGCCAGCAGCGTGGGGGGAGTGTCCGGGGAGCTGTTTTTT.

The CDR3 spells CASSDTAVGGETQYF. DNA for the CDR3: TGTGCCAGCAGTGACACAGCGGTAGGGGGCGAGACCCAGTACTTC. The chain combines TRBV25-1 with TRBJ2-5, with 7 bases lining up with TRBD1. The CDR3 length is 15 residues. V was clipped by 3 bases and J by 5 bases; unmatched bases: 9. From germline, CDR1 is MGHDK and CDR2 SYGVNS.

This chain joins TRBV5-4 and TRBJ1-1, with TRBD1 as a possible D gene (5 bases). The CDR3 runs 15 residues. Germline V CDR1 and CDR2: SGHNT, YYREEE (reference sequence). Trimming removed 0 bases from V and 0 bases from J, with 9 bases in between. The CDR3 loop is CASSLETDMNTEAFF. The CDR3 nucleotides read TGTGCCAGCAGCTTGGAGACAGACATGAACACTGAAGCTTTCTTT.

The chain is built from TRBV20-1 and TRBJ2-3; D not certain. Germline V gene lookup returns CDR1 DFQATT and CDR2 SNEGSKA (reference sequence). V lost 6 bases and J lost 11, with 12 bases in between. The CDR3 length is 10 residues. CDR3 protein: CSAASERQYF. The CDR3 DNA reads TGCAGTGCCGCGTCCGAGCGGCAGTATTTT.

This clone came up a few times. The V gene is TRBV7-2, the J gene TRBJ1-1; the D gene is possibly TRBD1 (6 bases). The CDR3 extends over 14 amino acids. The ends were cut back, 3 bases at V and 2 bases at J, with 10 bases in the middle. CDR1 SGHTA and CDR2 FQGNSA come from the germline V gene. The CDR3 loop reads CASSFQDRNTEAFF. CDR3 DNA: TGTGCCAGCAGCTTCCAGGACAGAAACACTGAAGCTTTCTTT.

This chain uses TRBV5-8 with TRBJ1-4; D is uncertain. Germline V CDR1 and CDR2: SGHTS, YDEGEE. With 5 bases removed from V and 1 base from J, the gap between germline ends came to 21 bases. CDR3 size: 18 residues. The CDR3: CASSPAFGVVLTNEKLFF. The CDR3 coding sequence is TGTGCCAGCAGTCCTGCGTTCGGAGTGGTTTTAACTAATGAAAAACTGTTTTTT.

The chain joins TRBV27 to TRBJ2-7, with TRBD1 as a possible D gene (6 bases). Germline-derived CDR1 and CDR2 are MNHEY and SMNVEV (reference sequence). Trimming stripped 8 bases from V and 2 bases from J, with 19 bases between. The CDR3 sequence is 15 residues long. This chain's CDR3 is CASSLGWGRAYEQYF. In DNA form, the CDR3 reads TGTGCCAGCTCCCTTGGGTGGGGGCGGGCCTACGAGCAGTACTTC.

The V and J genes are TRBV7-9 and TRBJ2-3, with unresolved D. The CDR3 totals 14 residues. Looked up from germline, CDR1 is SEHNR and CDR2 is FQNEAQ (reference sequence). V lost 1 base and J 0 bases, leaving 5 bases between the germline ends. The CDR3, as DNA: TGTGCCAGCAGCTTAGAGACTAGCACAGATACGCAGTATTTT. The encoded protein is CASSLETSTDTQYF.